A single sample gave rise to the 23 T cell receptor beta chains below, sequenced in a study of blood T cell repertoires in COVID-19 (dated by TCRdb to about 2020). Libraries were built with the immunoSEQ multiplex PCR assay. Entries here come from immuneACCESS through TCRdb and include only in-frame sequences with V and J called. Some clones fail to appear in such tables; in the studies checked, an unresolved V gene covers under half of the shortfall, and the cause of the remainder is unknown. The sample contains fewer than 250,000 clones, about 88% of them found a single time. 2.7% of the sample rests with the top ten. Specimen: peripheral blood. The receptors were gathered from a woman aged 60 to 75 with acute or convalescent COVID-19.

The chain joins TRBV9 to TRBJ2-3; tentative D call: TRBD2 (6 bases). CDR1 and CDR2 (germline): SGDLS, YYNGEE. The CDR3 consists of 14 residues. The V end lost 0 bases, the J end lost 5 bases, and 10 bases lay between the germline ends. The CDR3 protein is CASSVAWGGDTQYF. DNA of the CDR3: TGTGCCAGCAGCGTAGCTTGGGGAGGAGATACGCAGTATTTT.

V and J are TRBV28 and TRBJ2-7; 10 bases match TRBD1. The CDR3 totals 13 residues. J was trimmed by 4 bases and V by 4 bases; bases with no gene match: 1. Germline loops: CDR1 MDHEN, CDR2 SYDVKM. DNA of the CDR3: TGTGCCAGCAGTTGGACAGGGGGGTACGAGCAGTACTTC. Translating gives CASSWTGGYEQYF.

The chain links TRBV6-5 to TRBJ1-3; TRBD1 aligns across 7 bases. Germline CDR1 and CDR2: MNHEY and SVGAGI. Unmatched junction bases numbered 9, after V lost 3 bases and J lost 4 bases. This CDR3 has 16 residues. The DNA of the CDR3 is TGTGCCAGCAGTTATTCGACAGGGAGCGTGGGAAACACCATATATTTT. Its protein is CASSYSTGSVGNTIYF.

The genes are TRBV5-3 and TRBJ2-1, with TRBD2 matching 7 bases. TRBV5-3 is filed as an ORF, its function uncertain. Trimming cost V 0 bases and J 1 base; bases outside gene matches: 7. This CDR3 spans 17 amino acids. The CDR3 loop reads CARSLVIAGDSYNEQFF. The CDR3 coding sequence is TGTGCCAGAAGCTTGGTAATCGCGGGGGATTCCTACAATGAGCAGTTCTTC.

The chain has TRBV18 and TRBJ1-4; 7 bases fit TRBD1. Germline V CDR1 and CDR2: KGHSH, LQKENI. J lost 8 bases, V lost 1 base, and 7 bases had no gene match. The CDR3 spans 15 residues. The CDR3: CASSPQQGKEEKLFF. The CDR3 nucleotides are TGTGCCAGCTCACCACAACAGGGGAAAGAAGAAAAACTGTTTTTT.

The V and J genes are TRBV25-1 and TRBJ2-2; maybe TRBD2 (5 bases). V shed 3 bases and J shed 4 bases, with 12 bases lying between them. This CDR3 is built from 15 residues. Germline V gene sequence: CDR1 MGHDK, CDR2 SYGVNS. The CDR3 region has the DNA TGTGCCAGCAGTGAGGACGAGAGGGTCACCGGGGAGCTGTTTTTT. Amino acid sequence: CASSEDERVTGELFF.

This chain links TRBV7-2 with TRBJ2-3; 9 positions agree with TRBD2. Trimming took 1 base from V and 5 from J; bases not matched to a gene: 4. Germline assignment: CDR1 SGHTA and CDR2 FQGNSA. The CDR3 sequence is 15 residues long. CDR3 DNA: TGTGCCAGCAGCTTAGTGGCGGGAGGGATAGATACGCAGTATTTT. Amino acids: CASSLVAGGIDTQYF.

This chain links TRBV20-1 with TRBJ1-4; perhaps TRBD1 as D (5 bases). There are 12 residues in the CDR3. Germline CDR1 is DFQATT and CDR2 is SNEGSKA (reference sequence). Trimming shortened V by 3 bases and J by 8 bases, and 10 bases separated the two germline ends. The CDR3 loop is CSASWGLEKLFF. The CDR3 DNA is TGCAGTGCTAGTTGGGGCCTGGAAAAACTGTTTTTT.

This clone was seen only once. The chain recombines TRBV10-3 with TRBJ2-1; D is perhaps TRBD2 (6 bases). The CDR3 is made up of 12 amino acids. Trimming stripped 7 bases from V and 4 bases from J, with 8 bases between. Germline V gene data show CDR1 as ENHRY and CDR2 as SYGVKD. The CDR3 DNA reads TGTGCCATCAAGGAGGGGTACAATGAGCAGTTCTTC. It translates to CAIKEGYNEQFF.

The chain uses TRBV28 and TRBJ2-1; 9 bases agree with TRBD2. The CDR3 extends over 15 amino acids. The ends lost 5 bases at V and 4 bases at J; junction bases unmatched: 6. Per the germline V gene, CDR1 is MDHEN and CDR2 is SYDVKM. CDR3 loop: CASSQAGGGYNEQFF. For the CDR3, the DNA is TGTGCCAGCAGTCAAGCGGGAGGCGGGTACAATGAGCAGTTCTTC.

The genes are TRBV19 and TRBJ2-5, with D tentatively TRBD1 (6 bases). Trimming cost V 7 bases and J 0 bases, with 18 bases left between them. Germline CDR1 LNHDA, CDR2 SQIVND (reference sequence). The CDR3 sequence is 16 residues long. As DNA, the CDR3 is TGTGCCAGTAAAAAACGGTCGGCAGGGGACCAAGAGACCCAGTACTTC. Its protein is CASKKRSAGDQETQYF.

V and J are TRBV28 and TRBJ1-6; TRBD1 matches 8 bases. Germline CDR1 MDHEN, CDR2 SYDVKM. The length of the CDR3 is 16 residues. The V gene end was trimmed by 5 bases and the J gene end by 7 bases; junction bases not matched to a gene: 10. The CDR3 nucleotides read TGTGCCAGCAGTACCAGGGGGCGTCGTAGGAATTCACCCCTCCACTTT. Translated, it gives CASSTRGRRRNSPLHF.

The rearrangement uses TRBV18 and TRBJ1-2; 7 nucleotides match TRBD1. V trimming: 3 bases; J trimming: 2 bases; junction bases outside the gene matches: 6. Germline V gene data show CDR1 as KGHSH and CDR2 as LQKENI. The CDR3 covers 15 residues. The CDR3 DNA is TGTGCCAGCTCACCTGCCCGGGACAGCAACTATGGCTACACCTTC. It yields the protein CASSPARDSNYGYTF.

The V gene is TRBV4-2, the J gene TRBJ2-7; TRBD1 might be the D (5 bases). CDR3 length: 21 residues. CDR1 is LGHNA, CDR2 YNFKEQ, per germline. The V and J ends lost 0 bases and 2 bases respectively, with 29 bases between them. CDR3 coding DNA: TGTGCCAGCAGCCAAGATTCCCTCCCCGCTTTTAGACAGCGATTAACCTACGAGCAGTACTTC. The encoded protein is CASSQDSLPAFRQRLTYEQYF.

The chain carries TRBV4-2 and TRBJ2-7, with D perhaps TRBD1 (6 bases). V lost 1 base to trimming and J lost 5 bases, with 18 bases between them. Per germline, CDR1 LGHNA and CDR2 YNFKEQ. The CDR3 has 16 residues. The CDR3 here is CASSQVSSQGENEQYF. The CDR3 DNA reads TGTGCCAGCAGCCAAGTTTCTTCACAGGGAGAGAACGAGCAGTACTTC.

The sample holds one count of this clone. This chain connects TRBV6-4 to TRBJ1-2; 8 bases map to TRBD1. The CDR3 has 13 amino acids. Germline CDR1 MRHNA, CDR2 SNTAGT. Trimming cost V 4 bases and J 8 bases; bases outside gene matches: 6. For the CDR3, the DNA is TGTGCCAGCAGTGGATCGCAGGGGGCCGGCTACACCTTC. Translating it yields CASSGSQGAGYTF.

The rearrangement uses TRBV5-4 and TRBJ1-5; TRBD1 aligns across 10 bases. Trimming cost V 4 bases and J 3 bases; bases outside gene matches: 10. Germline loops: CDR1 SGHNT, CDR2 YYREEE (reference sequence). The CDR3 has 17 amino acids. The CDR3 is CASSLAGTGEPNQPQHF. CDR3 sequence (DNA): TGTGCCAGCAGCCTCGCCGGGACAGGGGAACCCAATCAGCCCCAGCATTTT. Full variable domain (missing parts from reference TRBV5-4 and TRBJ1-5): ETGVTQSPTHLIKTRGQQVTLRCSSQSGHNTVSWYQQALGQGPQFIFQYYREEENGRGNFPPRFSGLQFPNYSSELNVNALELDDSALYLCASSLAGTGEPNQPQHFGDGTRLSIL.

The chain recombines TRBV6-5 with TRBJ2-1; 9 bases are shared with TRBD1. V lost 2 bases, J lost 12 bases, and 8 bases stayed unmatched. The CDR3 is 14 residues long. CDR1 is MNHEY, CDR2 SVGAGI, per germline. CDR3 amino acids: CASSYRDRARRQFF. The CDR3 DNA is TGTGCCAGCAGTTACCGGGACAGGGCCCGGAGGCAGTTCTTC.

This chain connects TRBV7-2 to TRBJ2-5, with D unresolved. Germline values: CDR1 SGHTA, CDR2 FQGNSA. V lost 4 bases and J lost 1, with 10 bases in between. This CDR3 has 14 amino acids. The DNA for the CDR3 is TGTGCCAGCAGCTCGAGCCCCCTCCAAGAGACCCAGTACTTC. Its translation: CASSSSPLQETQYF.

In DNA, the CDR3 is TGCGCCAGCAGCCATTATGGGGGGACAGGGGACTCACCCCTCCACTTT. It translates to CASSHYGGTGDSPLHF. The genes are TRBV4-3 and TRBJ1-6; 10 bases map to TRBD1. With V trimmed by 3 bases and J by 10 bases, 9 bases remained unmatched. Germline CDR1 reads LGHNA; CDR2 reads YSLEER. The CDR3 extends over 16 amino acids.

The CDR3 DNA reads TGCAGCGTGCGTCCCGAGGGACACTCGAACACTGAAGCTTTCTTT. Its protein is CSVRPEGHSNTEAFF. The chain has TRBV29-1 and TRBJ1-1; possible D gene TRBD1, 6 bases. The CDR3 runs 15 residues. The germline V and J ends were trimmed by 6 bases and 1 base, with 18 bases remaining between them. Per the germline V gene, CDR1 is SQVTM and CDR2 is ANQGSEA.

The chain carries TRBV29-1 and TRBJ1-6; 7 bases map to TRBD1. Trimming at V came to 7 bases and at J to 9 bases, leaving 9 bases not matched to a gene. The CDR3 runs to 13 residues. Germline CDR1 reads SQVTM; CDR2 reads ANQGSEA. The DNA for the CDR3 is TGCAGCGCTACTACAGGGGACGGTTCACCCCTCCACTTT. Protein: CSATTGDGSPLHF.

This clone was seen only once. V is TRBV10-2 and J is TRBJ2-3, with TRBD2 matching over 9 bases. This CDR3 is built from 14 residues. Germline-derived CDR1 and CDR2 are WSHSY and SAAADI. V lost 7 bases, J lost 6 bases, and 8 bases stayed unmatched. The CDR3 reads CASTLAGVPDTQYF. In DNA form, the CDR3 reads TGCGCCAGCACCTTAGCGGGGGTCCCGGATACGCAGTATTTT.